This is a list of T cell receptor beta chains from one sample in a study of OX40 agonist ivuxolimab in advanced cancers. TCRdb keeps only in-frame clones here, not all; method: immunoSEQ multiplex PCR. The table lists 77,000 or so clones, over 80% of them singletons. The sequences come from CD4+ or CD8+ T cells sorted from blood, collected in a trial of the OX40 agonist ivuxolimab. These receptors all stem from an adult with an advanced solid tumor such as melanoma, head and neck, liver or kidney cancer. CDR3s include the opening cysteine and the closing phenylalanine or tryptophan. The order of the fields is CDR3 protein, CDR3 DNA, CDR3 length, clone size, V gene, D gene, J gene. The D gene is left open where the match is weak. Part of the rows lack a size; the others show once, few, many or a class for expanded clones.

CASSLDPNYGYTF,TGCGCCAGCAGCTTGGACCCTAACTATGGCTACACCTTC,13,-,TRBV5-1,-,TRBJ1-2
CASSLGLAGGSEQFF,TGTGCCAGCAGTTTGGGGCTAGCGGGAGGAAGCGAGCAGTTCTTC,15,-,TRBV27,TRBD2,TRBJ2-1
CSVDQDSRLTF,TGCAGCGTGGACCAGGACTCCAGGCTGACTTTC,11,-,TRBV29-1,-,TRBJ2-6
CASSPADRYQETQYF,TGTGCCAGCTCACCAGCGGACAGGTACCAAGAGACCCAGTACTTC,15,-,TRBV18,TRBD1,TRBJ2-5
CASSFSYTPGQWKDNEQFF,TGTGCCAGCAGCTTCTCCTATACGCCGGGACAGTGGAAGGACAATGAGCAGTTCTTC,19,-,TRBV7-2,TRBD1,TRBJ2-1
CASSKGGQETQYF,TGCGCCAGCAGTAAAGGGGGCCAAGAGACCCAGTACTTC,13,-,TRBV5-1,-,TRBJ2-5
CASSLDRGGSPLHF,TGTGCCAGCAGCTTAGATCGGGGCGGCTCACCCCTCCACTTT,14,-,TRBV7-2,-,TRBJ1-6
CASRALQGTYEQYF,TGTGCCAGCAGGGCTTTACAGGGAACCTACGAGCAGTACTTC,14,-,TRBV2,-,TRBJ2-7
CAWSGGLENIQYF,TGTGCCTGGAGTGGGGGGCTGGAGAACATTCAGTACTTC,13,once,TRBV30,-,TRBJ2-4
CASSPIRGWRDSNQPQHF,TGTGCCAGCAGCCCCATAAGGGGATGGAGGGATAGCAATCAGCCCCAGCATTTT,18,-,TRBV7-8,-,TRBJ1-5
CASFERGSYEQYF,TGTGCCAGTTTTGAGCGGGGCTCCTACGAGCAGTACTTC,13,-,TRBV19,TRBD2,TRBJ2-7
CASSQDGLAGRGADTQYF,TGTGCCAGCAGCCAAGATGGACTAGCGGGACGAGGGGCAGATACGCAGTATTTT,18,few,TRBV4-2,TRBD2,TRBJ2-3
CASHGRGQGAIEQYF,TGTGCCAGCCACGGCCGGGGACAGGGGGCCATCGAGCAGTACTTC,15,-,TRBV25-1,TRBD1,TRBJ2-7
CASSHLRTGGYYGYTF,TGCGCCAGCAGCCACCTTAGGACAGGGGGTTACTATGGCTACACCTTC,16,-,TRBV4-1,TRBD1,TRBJ1-2
CASSRGTANYGYTF,TGCGCCAGCAGCCGGGGGACAGCAAACTATGGCTACACCTTC,14,-,TRBV5-1,TRBD1,TRBJ1-2
CASSRTYSGNTIYF,TGTGCCAGCAGTCGGACTTATTCTGGAAACACCATATATTTT,14,-,TRBV6-5,-,TRBJ1-3
CASRAPGQGNTIYF,TGTGCCAGCAGGGCCCCCGGACAGGGGAACACCATATATTTT,14,-,TRBV27,TRBD1,TRBJ1-3
CAWSPGLNSPLHF,TGTGCCTGGAGTCCGGGGCTAAATTCACCCCTCCACTTT,13,-,TRBV30,-,TRBJ1-6
CSVLTGGATYGYTF,TGCAGCGTTCTAACAGGGGGCGCGACCTATGGCTACACCTTC,14,-,TRBV29-1,TRBD1,TRBJ1-2
CASSQDGLNTGELFF,TGCGCCAGCAGCCAGGACGGACTGAACACCGGGGAGCTGTTTTTT,15,-,TRBV5-1,-,TRBJ2-2
CASSANLGYEQYF,TGTGCCAGCAGTGCCAACTTGGGCTACGAGCAGTACTTC,13,-,TRBV6-1,-,TRBJ2-7
CASSGGRVRGETQYF,TGTGCCAGCAGCGGCGGGCGGGTGCGGGGAGAGACCCAGTACTTC,15,-,TRBV9,-,TRBJ2-5
CASSPGLAGYQETQYF,TGTGCCAGCAGCCCTGGACTAGCGGGGTACCAAGAGACCCAGTACTTC,16,-,TRBV5-8,TRBD2,TRBJ2-5
CASSLDGSRNSPLHF,TGTGCCAGCAGCTTAGACGGGTCCCGGAATTCACCCCTCCACTTT,15,-,TRBV7-8,-,TRBJ1-6
CASSMASGQANSPLHF,TGTGCCAGTAGTATGGCCTCGGGACAAGCTAATTCACCCCTCCACTTT,16,-,TRBV19,-,TRBJ1-6
CASSPSGGPNNEQFF,TGTGCCAGCAGCCCGTCGGGGGGGCCCAACAATGAGCAGTTCTTC,15,-,TRBV9,TRBD2,TRBJ2-1
CASRQGSQSNQPQHF,TGCGCCAGCAGACAGGGGTCGCAGAGCAATCAGCCCCAGCATTTT,15,-,TRBV4-1,TRBD1,TRBJ1-5
CASRETGAETGELFF,TGTGCCAGCAGGGAGACAGGGGCAGAGACCGGGGAGCTGTTTTTT,15,-,TRBV2,TRBD1,TRBJ2-2
CASSLAGGSTDTQYF,TGTGCCAGCAGCTTGGCGGGGGGGAGCACAGATACGCAGTATTTT,15,-,TRBV5-4,TRBD2,TRBJ2-3
CASSLRGGAHGYTF,TGTGCCAGCAGTTTAAGAGGGGGCGCACATGGCTACACCTTC,14,-,TRBV27,TRBD1,TRBJ1-2
CASSLGMETQYF,TGTGCCAGCTCACTGGGCATGGAGACCCAGTACTTC,12,-,TRBV18,-,TRBJ2-5
CASSVVEAEQFF,TGTGCCAGCAGCGTAGTAGAGGCAGAGCAGTTCTTC,12,-,TRBV9,-,TRBJ2-1
CASTPSGGGETQYF,TGTGCCAGCACCCCTTCGGGGGGAGGAGAGACCCAGTACTTC,14,-,TRBV5-4,TRBD2,TRBJ2-5
CASRRSGLAQETQYF,TGTGCCAGCAGAAGATCCGGACTAGCCCAAGAGACCCAGTACTTC,15,-,TRBV2,TRBD2,TRBJ2-5
CASSFNGRTDTQYF,TGCGCCAGCAGCTTTAATGGCCGCACAGATACGCAGTATTTT,14,-,TRBV5-1,-,TRBJ2-3
CASSEGGSGANVLTF,TGTGCCAGCAGTGAAGGCGGCTCTGGGGCCAACGTCCTGACTTTC,15,-,TRBV6-4,-,TRBJ2-6
CASSLSGQGWNEQYF,TGTGCCAGCAGTTTATCCGGACAGGGGTGGAACGAGCAGTACTTC,15,-,TRBV28,TRBD1,TRBJ2-7
CASSLEGFGGLQETQYF,TGTGCCAGCAGCTTGGAGGGTTTTGGGGGACTCCAAGAGACCCAGTACTTC,17,-,TRBV5-8,-,TRBJ2-5
CASSVTLSTDTQYF,TGTGCCAGCAGCGTAACCCTTTCCACAGATACGCAGTATTTT,14,-,TRBV9,-,TRBJ2-3
CASKETGFFTEAFF,TGTGCCAGCAAGGAAACAGGGTTCTTCACTGAAGCTTTCTTT,14,-,TRBV28,-,TRBJ1-1
CASSLGGQETQYF,TGTGCCAGCAGCTTGGGTGGACAAGAGACCCAGTACTTC,13,-,TRBV7-2,-,TRBJ2-5
CATSGREGETQYF,TGCGCCACTAGCGGGAGGGAGGGAGAGACCCAGTACTTC,13,-,TRBV23-1,TRBD2,TRBJ2-5
CASGRGQAYEQYF,TGTGCCAGCGGACGGGGACAGGCCTACGAGCAGTACTTC,13,-,TRBV7-9,TRBD1,TRBJ2-7
CASTPSYEQYF,TGTGCCAGCACCCCCTCCTACGAGCAGTACTTC,11,-,TRBV5-8,-,TRBJ2-7
CASSLGVLAGGYNEQFF,TGTGCCAGCAGCTTAGGGGTCCTGGCGGGGGGATACAATGAGCAGTTCTTC,17,-,TRBV7-2,TRBD2,TRBJ2-1
CSGKQGNSYNEQFF,TGCAGCGGGAAACAGGGTAATTCCTACAATGAGCAGTTCTTC,14,-,TRBV29-1,-,TRBJ2-1
CASRMAGIVSGANVLTF,TGTGCCAGTAGAATGGCAGGGATAGTCTCTGGGGCCAACGTCCTGACTTTC,17,once,TRBV19,-,TRBJ2-6
CASSSSAGGAEAFF,TGTGCCAGCAGCTCGAGCGCGGGGGGCGCTGAAGCTTTCTTT,14,once,TRBV7-8,-,TRBJ1-1
CAIRWGETNTEAFF,TGTGCCATCAGGTGGGGGGAAACGAACACTGAAGCTTTCTTT,14,-,TRBV10-3,-,TRBJ1-1
CASIRQGRGETQYF,TGTGCCAGCATTCGACAGGGTAGGGGGGAGACCCAGTACTTC,14,-,TRBV6-1,TRBD1,TRBJ2-5
CASAQGRAYEQYF,TGTGCCAGCGCACAGGGGCGCGCCTACGAGCAGTACTTC,13,once,TRBV27,TRBD1,TRBJ2-7
CAWSVGMTGNTIYF,TGTGCCTGGAGTGTTGGCATGACTGGAAACACCATATATTTT,14,-,TRBV30,-,TRBJ1-3
CASSLFGQNYGYTF,TGCGCCAGCAGCTTGTTTGGACAGAACTATGGCTACACCTTC,14,-,TRBV5-1,-,TRBJ1-2
CASSLYAGSSYEQYF,TGCGCCAGCAGCTTATACGCAGGAAGCTCCTACGAGCAGTACTTC,15,-,TRBV5-1,-,TRBJ2-7
CASSLVTGGTEAFF,TGCGCCAGCAGCTTGGTAACAGGGGGTACTGAAGCTTTCTTT,14,few,TRBV5-1,TRBD1,TRBJ1-1
CASSLEGTDTQYF,TGTGCCAGCAGCTTAGAGGGCACAGATACGCAGTATTTT,13,-,TRBV13,-,TRBJ2-3
CASSFDRKTQYF,TGTGCCAGCAGCTTCGACAGAAAGACCCAGTACTTC,12,once,TRBV7-6,-,TRBJ2-5
CASSSGQNYGYTF,TGTGCCAGCAGCTCCGGACAGAACTATGGCTACACCTTC,13,-,TRBV7-2,-,TRBJ1-2